This record concerns one T cell receptor beta chain sequence. This clonotype was counted a few times. Its antigen is still unknown. No clone much larger than this one lies a single base away; base qualities are absent. The data were obtained in a study of CD8 T cells in ankylosing spondylitis (dated by TCRdb to the late 2010s). Regarding the research as a whole: The study profiled T cell receptor beta repertoires in healthy donors and ankylosing spondylitis patients to find disease-linked TCR variants. Peripheral blood was sampled, and synovial fluid was also collected from ankylosing spondylitis patients. The full study cohort was made up of roughly 25 ankylosing spondylitis patients and roughly 98 healthy donors. Overall study results and their limits: Blood from ankylosing spondylitis patients appeared to be characterized by a TCR beta motif composed of roughly eight highly homologous amino acid variants. Some motif variants were previously reported in synovial fluid and blood of reactive arthritis patients, suggesting common disease-initiation mechanisms. According to the report, matched synovial fluid samples from ankylosing spondylitis patients were significantly enriched for the disease-linked clones. The disease-linked clones showed a CD8+ phenotype and occurred at relatively low frequencies in peripheral blood.

TCRdb names Illumina HiSeq 2500 as the instrument used. TCR beta libraries were prepared by quantitative 5'-RACE with molecular barcodes. The source study handled its data this way. Disease-linked TCR variants were identified with a new computational method built on a probabilistic model of VDJ rearrangement. The raw public data were reprocessed by TCRdb itself: fastp quality trimming at Q25, MiXCR clonotype calling, in-frame beta chains only. Every entry covers one CDR3 protein and lists the most common genes and DNA from its rows. For this entry, the V and J calls and clone size follow TCRdb and not the study's own pipeline. Within this sample are 250,000 to 400,000 distinct CDR3 sequences, with 11% of them counted one time only. Clones ranked in the top ten supply 8% to 9.5% of the sample. The junction shows trimming of 2 bases on V and 4 bases on J, plus 14 bases between the germline ends. The CDR3 starts with the cysteine, ends with the phenylalanine, and has 15 residues. Here the CDR3 DNA is all that survives: 45 bases in frame from base 1. CDR1 and CDR2, per the germline V gene (reference sequence), are LNHDA and SQIVND.

The sample comprised blood, either unsorted or a sorted T cell fraction (not recorded which). The chain uses TRBV19 and TRBJ1-1; no D segment can be confidently identified. The TCR sequence derives from a female donor with ankylosing spondylitis or in good health (not recorded which). The DNA sequence is as follows: TGTGCCAGTAGTATACCCCGGACGTCGGGCACTGAAGCTTTCTTT. The resulting protein is CASSIPRTSGTEAFF.